The rows below give T cell receptor beta chains drawn from one sample of a study of T cell responses to AZD1222 COVID-19 vaccine. The method was immunoSEQ multiplex PCR; TCRdb's version includes in-frame clones alone and lacks a portion of them. The repertoire consists of 150,000 or so clones, with around 90% occurring once and the leading ten covering approximately 1.2%. Sequencing used peripheral blood, obtained 28 days after the second AZD1222 dose. Receptors originate from an adult who received the AZD1222 COVID-19 vaccine. Each CDR3 is given with its conserved first and last residue. The D gene is left open where the match is weak. Clone size is not always given. Where it is, it says once, few, many or a class for expanded clones.

j_call clone_size d_call v_call cdr3_length cdr3_nt cdr3_aa
TRBJ2-3 - - TRBV20-1 15 TGCAGTGCTAGTGCGACTTCCCCTATCGGGGATACGCAGTATTTT CSASATSPIGDTQYF
TRBJ1-2 - - TRBV7-3 15 TGTGCCAGCAGCTTAAGTCGGACAGCCAACTATGGCTACACCTTC CASSLSRTANYGYTF
TRBJ2-2 - TRBD2 TRBV6-5 15 TGTGCCAGCAAAGCGGGGGGTACTGGCACCGGGGAGCTGTTTTTT CASKAGGTGTGELFF
TRBJ2-7 - - TRBV20-1 10 TGCAGTGGTCACGCCTACGAGCAGTACTTC CSGHAYEQYF
TRBJ1-1 once TRBD1 TRBV28 16 TGTGCCAGCATCCTCCGGGCGTACAGGGGAAATACTGAAGCTTTCTTT CASILRAYRGNTEAFF
TRBJ1-1 once - TRBV30 14 TGTGCCTGGAGTGGAGGCGACAGAGACACTGAAGCTTTCTTT CAWSGGDRDTEAFF
TRBJ1-5 - - TRBV28 13 TGTGCCAGCAGTTTAGCCATCAATCAGCCCCAGCATTTT CASSLAINQPQHF
TRBJ2-5 - - TRBV27 16 TGTGCCAGCAGGGGGGGCGAGGGGCGTCAACAAGAGACCCAGTACTTC CASRGGEGRQQETQYF
TRBJ2-1 - - TRBV7-9 17 TGTGCCAGCAGCTTCTCTAACAGGGTTAAGGGCAACAATGAGCAGTTCTTC CASSFSNRVKGNNEQFF
TRBJ2-1 - TRBD2 TRBV6-6 16 TGTGCCAGCAGTTTCGGGCGGGGGGGCCGCTCCAATGAGCAGTTCTTC CASSFGRGGRSNEQFF
TRBJ2-4 - - TRBV25-1 17 TGTGCCAGCAGTGAATCTCACGGTGTAATAGGCAAAAACATTCAGTACTTC CASSESHGVIGKNIQYF
TRBJ2-2 - - TRBV6-2/TRBV6-3 18 TGTGCCAGCACCCCTGAGGGGGGTGTCTTCTTAGCGGACCGGGAGCTGTTTTTT CASTPEGGVFLADRELFF
TRBJ2-1 - - TRBV28 12 TGTGCCAGCAGCAGCCTAGACAATGAGCAGTTCTTC CASSSLDNEQFF
TRBJ2-1 - - TRBV29-1 11 TGCAGCGTCGACGAAAACAATGAGCAGTTCTTC CSVDENNEQFF
TRBJ1-1 - - TRBV9 15 TGTGCCAGCAGCTGGGGATCCTCGACGAACACTGAAGCTTTCTTT CASSWGSSTNTEAFF
TRBJ2-1 - - TRBV19 13 TGTGCCAGTAGTAGTCACCGGACGGTTGAGCAGTTCTTC CASSSHRTVEQFF
TRBJ1-5 - - TRBV28 15 TGTGCCAGCAGTTTACCACAGTTGGATAGGCAGCCCCAGCATTTT CASSLPQLDRQPQHF
TRBJ2-1 - TRBD2 TRBV11-1 12 TGTGCCAGCAGCATGGGACTAAATGAGCAGTTCTTC CASSMGLNEQFF
TRBJ2-7 - TRBD1 TRBV7-2 16 TGTGCCAGCAGCCTAATGACAGGGGGCCTCCGCGTCGAGCAGTACTTC CASSLMTGGLRVEQYF
TRBJ1-1 - TRBD1 TRBV6-2/TRBV6-3 14 TGTGCCAGCAGTTACACAGAGACAGGGGAAGTAGCTTTCTTT CASSYTETGEVAFF
TRBJ1-1 - - TRBV18 14 TGTGCCAGCTCACCCACTGGGGGGTCGTATGAAGCTTTCTTT CASSPTGGSYEAFF
TRBJ2-1 - TRBD2 TRBV25-1 14 TGTGCCAGCAGTGTTAGCGGGGCGTACAATGAGCAGTTCTTC CASSVSGAYNEQFF
TRBJ1-1 - - TRBV5-4 13 TGTGCCAGCAGCCCCCCCGGGTACACTGAAGCTTTCTTT CASSPPGYTEAFF
TRBJ1-5 many TRBD1 TRBV2 14 TGTGCCAGCAGTGTTGACAGGGGCAATCAGCCCCAGCATTTT CASSVDRGNQPQHF
TRBJ2-2 - - TRBV12-3/TRBV12-4 10 TGTGCCTACGGAACCGGGGAGCTGTTTTTT CAYGTGELFF